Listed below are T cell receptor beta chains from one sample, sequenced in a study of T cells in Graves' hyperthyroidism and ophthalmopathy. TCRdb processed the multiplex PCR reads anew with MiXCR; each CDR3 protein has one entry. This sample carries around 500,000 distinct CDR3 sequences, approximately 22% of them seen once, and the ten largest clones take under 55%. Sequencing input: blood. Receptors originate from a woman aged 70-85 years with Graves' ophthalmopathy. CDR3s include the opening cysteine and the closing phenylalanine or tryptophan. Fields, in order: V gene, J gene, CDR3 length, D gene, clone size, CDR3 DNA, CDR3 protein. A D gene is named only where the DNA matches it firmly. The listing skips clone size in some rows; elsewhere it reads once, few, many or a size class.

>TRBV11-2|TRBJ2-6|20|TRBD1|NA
TGTGCCAGCAGCTTCTACCGGCCGAGACAGGGGGCTGGAGGGGCCAACGTCCTGACTTTC
CASSFYRPRQGAGGANVLTF
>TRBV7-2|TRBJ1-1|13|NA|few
TGTGCCAGCAGCTTATCGGGGTTCACTGAAGCTTTCTTT
CASSLSGFTEAFF
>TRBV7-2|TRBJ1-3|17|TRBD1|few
TGTGCCAGCAGCTTAGCGGGGACAGGGACGTACGGAAACACCATATATTTT
CASSLAGTGTYGNTIYF
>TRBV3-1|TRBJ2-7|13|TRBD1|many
TGTGCCAGCAGCGACAGGGGGAAATGGGAGCAGTACTTC
CASSDRGKWEQYF
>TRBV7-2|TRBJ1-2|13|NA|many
TGTGCCAGCAGCTTAGGCGGGGCTGGTGGCTACACCTTC
CASSLGGAGGYTF
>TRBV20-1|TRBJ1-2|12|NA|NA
TGCAGTGCCCCACAGCATAACTATGGCTACACCTTC
CSAPQHNYGYTF
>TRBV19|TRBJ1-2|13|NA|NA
TGTGCCAGTAGTTTCCGGGGTGGCGATGGCTACACCTTC
CASSFRGGDGYTF
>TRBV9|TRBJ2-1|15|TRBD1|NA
TGTGCCAGCACCCTCGGGACAGGGGGGTACAATGAGCAGTTCTTC
CASTLGTGGYNEQFF
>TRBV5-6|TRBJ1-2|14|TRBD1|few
TGTGCCAGCAGCGGGGGACAGGGACTTTATGGCTACACCTTC
CASSGGQGLYGYTF
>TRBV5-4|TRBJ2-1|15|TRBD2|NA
TGTGCCAGCACGGAGTCGGCGGGAGTTACAAATGAGCAGTTCTTC
CASTESAGVTNEQFF
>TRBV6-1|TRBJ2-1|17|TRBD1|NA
TGTGCCAGCAGTGAAGTCCAACAGGGGGCTTTTTACAATGAGCAGTTCTTC
CASSEVQQGAFYNEQFF
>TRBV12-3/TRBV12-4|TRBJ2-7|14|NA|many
TGTGCCAGCACCTCCCCCGGGACGGTATACGAGCAGTACTTC
CASTSPGTVYEQYF
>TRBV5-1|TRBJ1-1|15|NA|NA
TGCGCCAGCAGCCTTTCGGGGAGGCTCAACACTGAAGCTTTCTTT
CASSLSGRLNTEAFF
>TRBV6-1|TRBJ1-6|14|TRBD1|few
TGTGCCAGCAGTAAGGGGGCAGGGGATTCACCCCTCCACTTT
CASSKGAGDSPLHF
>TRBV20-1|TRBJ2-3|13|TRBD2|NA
TGCAGTGCTGGGGGGGTTTCCCCAGATACGCAGTATTTT
CSAGGVSPDTQYF
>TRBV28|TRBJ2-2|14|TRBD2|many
TGTGCCAGCCTGACTAGCGGAAACACCGGGGAGCTGTTTTTT
CASLTSGNTGELFF
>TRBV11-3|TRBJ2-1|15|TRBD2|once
TGTGCCAGCAGCTTAGGGACTAGCATTTACAATGAGCAGTTCTTC
CASSLGTSIYNEQFF
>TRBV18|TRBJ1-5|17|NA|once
TGTGCCAGCTCACCATTGGGGGGGGGCTATAGCAATCAGCCCCAGCATTTT
CASSPLGGGYSNQPQHF
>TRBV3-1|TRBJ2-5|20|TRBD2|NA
TGTGCCAGCAGCCAAGGCTTGTTAGCGGGAGCACCGGTTATTAGAGAGACCCAGTACTTC
CASSQGLLAGAPVIRETQYF
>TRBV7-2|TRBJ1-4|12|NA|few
TGTGCCAGCAGCTTAGCGAGTGAAAAACTGTTTTTT
CASSLASEKLFF
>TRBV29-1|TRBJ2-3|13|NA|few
TGCAGCGCAGGACGGACCAGCACAGATACGCAGTATTTT
CSAGRTSTDTQYF
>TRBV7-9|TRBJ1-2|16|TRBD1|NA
TGTGCCAGCAGCTCGACTAACAGGGGGCAGGCCTATGGCTACACCTTC
CASSSTNRGQAYGYTF
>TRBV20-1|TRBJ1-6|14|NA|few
TGCAGTGCTAGAGTTGGGACCGCTAATTCACCCCTCCACTTT
CSARVGTANSPLHF
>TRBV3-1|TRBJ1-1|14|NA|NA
TGTGCCAGCAGCCTAACGAGGACGTTCCCTGAAGCTTTCTTT
CASSLTRTFPEAFF
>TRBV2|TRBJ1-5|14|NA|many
TGTGCCAGCACTTTCTCAGTGGGGGACCAGCCCCAGCATTTT
CASTFSVGDQPQHF
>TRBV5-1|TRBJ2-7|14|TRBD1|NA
TGCGCCAGCAGTGCCGGGACAGGGTGGAACGAGCAGTACTTC
CASSAGTGWNEQYF
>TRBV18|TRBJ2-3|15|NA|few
TGTGCCAGCTCACCGTCTCAGGGGCGCACAGATACGCAGTATTTT
CASSPSQGRTDTQYF
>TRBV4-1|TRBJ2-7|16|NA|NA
TGCGCCAGCAGCAAAGAACCTGGGGGTTCGAACTACGAGCAGTACTTC
CASSKEPGGSNYEQYF
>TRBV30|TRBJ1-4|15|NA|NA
TGTGCCTGGGGAAGTCCCTACGGCCGAAATGAAAAACTGTTTTTT
CAWGSPYGRNEKLFF
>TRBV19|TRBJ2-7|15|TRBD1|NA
TGTGCCAGTAGCTCGACCGGGACAGGATTATACGAGCAGTACTTC
CASSSTGTGLYEQYF
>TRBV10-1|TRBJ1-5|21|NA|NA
TGCGCCAGCAGTGAGTCCACCATAATCGGAATACAGGACCCGATGGGTCAGCCCCAGCATTTT
CASSESTIIGIQDPMGQPQHF
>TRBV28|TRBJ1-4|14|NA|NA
TGTGCCAGCATACCAGGGACGCTGGGAGAAAAACTGTTTTTT
CASIPGTLGEKLFF
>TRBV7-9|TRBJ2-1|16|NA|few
TGTGCCAGCAGCAAAGACCGGGGATCGTACTACAATGAGCAGTTCTTC
CASSKDRGSYYNEQFF
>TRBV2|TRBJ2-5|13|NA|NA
TGTGCCAGCAGTTTATTTGGTCTGGAGACCCAGTACTTC
CASSLFGLETQYF
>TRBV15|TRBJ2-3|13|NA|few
TGTGCCACCAGCAAAACGGTCGCAGATACGCAGTATTTT
CATSKTVADTQYF
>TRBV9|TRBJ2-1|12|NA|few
TGTGCCAGCAGCGTATACGGGAATGAGCAGTTCTTC
CASSVYGNEQFF
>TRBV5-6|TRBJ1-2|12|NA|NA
TGTGCCAGCACCACCAGGAACTATGGCTACACCTTC
CASTTRNYGYTF
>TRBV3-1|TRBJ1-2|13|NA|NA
TGTGCCAGCAGCCAAGATCCCCTATATGGCTACACCTTC
CASSQDPLYGYTF
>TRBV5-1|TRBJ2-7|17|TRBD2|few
TGCGCCAGCAGGAGAGGGTTAGCGGGAGATTTCTCCTACGAGCAGTACTTC
CASRRGLAGDFSYEQYF
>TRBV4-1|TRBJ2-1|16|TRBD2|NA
TGCGCCAGCAGCCAAGGGACTAGCGGAGTTATCGGTGAGCAGTTCTTC
CASSQGTSGVIGEQFF
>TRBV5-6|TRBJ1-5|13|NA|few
TGTGCCAGCAGTCAGAGGGTTGGACAGCCCCAGCATTTT
CASSQRVGQPQHF